This T cell receptor (beta chain) was sequenced in a study of T cell responses to AZD1222 COVID-19 vaccine. Study-level points and caveats: Recipients of two AZD1222 doses showed rising Spike-specific TCR breadth and depth. The donor group comprised mostly white British people and more females; the analysis possibly underestimated clonal diversity. Spike was spanned by vaccine-associated CD4 TCRs, which were dominant at 160-218 and 743-854.

Assay: immunoSEQ multiplex PCR; the TCRdb copy retains only in-frame clones and omits some. Here the sample spans 200,000 to 250,000 clones, 90% to 95% being singletons. Details on this clone: Its antigen is unidentified.

This clonotype was sampled from an adult who received the MenACWY meningococcal vaccine as a control. The material was peripheral blood, obtained 28 days after the second dose of the MenACWY control vaccine.

CDR3 DNA sequence: TGTGCCAGCAGCCAAGCCAGGGGGAATTCACCCCTCCACTTT. It yields the protein CASSQARGNSPLHF. The rearrangement joins TRBV4-2 to TRBJ1-6; TRBD1 matches at 7 bases. This CDR3 region has 14 residues. Germline V gene lookup returns CDR1 LGHNA and CDR2 YNFKEQ. Germline trimming cut 1 base from V and 7 bases from J; bases unmatched to any gene: 1.